This TCR beta chain was obtained from a study of T cell responses to AZD1222 COVID-19 vaccine. The germline V gene has CDR1 WSHSY and CDR2 SAAADI. The CDR3 runs to 14 residues. Trimming pared 3 bases from V and 6 bases from J, leaving 14 bases between. Clones were read by immunoSEQ multiplex PCR, and TCRdb kept only the in-frame ones, dropping some. The sample lists fewer than 100,000 clones, 88% occurring once. This rearrangement joins TRBV10-2 to TRBJ1-1, with D possibly being TRBD1 (6 bases). The input for sequencing was peripheral blood, taken 28 days after the second AZD1222 dose. The source is an adult who received the AZD1222 COVID-19 vaccine. As DNA, the CDR3 is TGCGCCAGCAGTGACTTACGGGACATCCCTGAAGCTTTCTTT. Protein: CASSDLRDIPEAFF.